The 29 T cell receptor beta chains listed next were all sequenced from one sample in a study of CD8 T cells in ankylosing spondylitis. MiXCR was run by TCRdb on the 5' RACE reads, yielding one entry per CDR3 protein. The sample includes hundreds of thousands of distinct CDR3 sequences, roughly 26% of them seen just once. Sequencing input: blood, either unsorted or a sorted T cell fraction (not recorded which). These receptors all stem from a male donor with ankylosing spondylitis or in good health (not recorded which).

The chain combines TRBV10-2 with TRBJ2-7, with D possibly matching TRBD1 (6 bases). Germline-derived CDR1 and CDR2 are WSHSY and SAAADI. The CDR3 is 14 residues long. V lost 7 bases and J 1 base, leaving 14 bases between the germline ends. DNA for the CDR3: TGCGCCAGCACTACAGGGAAAGGGTCCTACGAGCAGTACTTC. The encoded protein is CASTTGKGSYEQYF.

This clonotype was seen many times. V and J are TRBV4-1 and TRBJ1-1, with D unresolved. This CDR3 contains 14 residues. Trimming stripped 4 bases from V and 3 bases from J, with 12 bases between. Per the germline V gene, CDR1 is MGHRA and CDR2 is YSYEKL. This chain's CDR3 is CASSLQPADTEAFF. CDR3 nucleotide sequence: TGCGCCAGCAGCCTACAACCAGCTGACACTGAAGCTTTCTTT.

This clonotype was detected only a few times. The genes are TRBV4-1 and TRBJ2-7; 11 bases map to TRBD2. This CDR3 is built from 17 residues. CDR1 MGHRA and CDR2 YSYEKL come from the germline V gene. Germline trimming cut 0 bases from V and 3 bases from J; bases unmatched to any gene: 7. The CDR3 nucleotides read TGCGCCAGCAGCCAAGATGGCACTAGCGGGAGTCTCTACGAGCAGTACTTC. This translates into CASSQDGTSGSLYEQYF.

This clonotype was observed many times. The chain is built from TRBV2 and TRBJ1-5; D may be TRBD1 (6 bases). CDR1 is SNHLY, CDR2 FYNNEI, per germline. The CDR3 spans 13 residues. The V gene lost 8 bases and the J gene lost 4 bases, with 12 bases spanning the gap. The CDR3 DNA reads as TGTGCCAGCGCCCGGACAGCTAATCAGCCCCAGCATTTT. Protein sequence: CASARTANQPQHF.

This clonotype showed up many times. This rearrangement joins TRBV3-1 to TRBJ2-7, with 11 nucleotides matching TRBD1. This CDR3 comprises 14 residues. The ends lost 6 bases at V and 6 bases at J; junction bases unmatched: 7. CDR1 and CDR2 (germline): LGHDT, YNNKEL (reference sequence). The CDR3 protein is CASSPGQGAGEQYF. The CDR3 DNA sequence: TGTGCCAGCAGTCCCGGACAGGGGGCGGGCGAGCAGTACTTC.

In regard to this clonotype: Given a much more abundant clone one base away, this may be a read error. The chain employs TRBV20-1 and TRBJ1-6; no firm D call. Germline V gene lookup returns CDR1 DFQATT and CDR2 SNEGSKA (reference sequence). The ends were cut back, 4 bases at V and 7 bases at J, with 11 bases in the middle. The CDR3 is 13 residues long. This chain's CDR3 is CSAKISENSPLHF. As DNA, the CDR3 is TGCAGTGCTAAGATCAGTGAGAATTCACCCCTCCACTTT.

This clonotype was found many times. V is TRBV7-9 and J is TRBJ2-1; 11 bases line up with TRBD1. CDR3 size: 16 residues. V lost 5 bases, J lost 7 bases, and 10 bases stayed unmatched. Germline values: CDR1 SEHNR, CDR2 FQNEAQ (reference sequence). The CDR3 region has the DNA TGTGCCAGCAGCCCACGTCCGGGACAGGGGGTGAATGAGCAGTTCTTC. Translating gives CASSPRPGQGVNEQFF.

The chain joins TRBV4-2 to TRBJ2-3; D remains ambiguous. The CDR3 spans 15 residues. V was cut by 0 bases and J by 1 base, with 8 bases left in between. The germline V gene has CDR1 LGHNA and CDR2 YNFKEQ. The CDR3 DNA reads as TGTGCCAGCAGCCAAGACTACGCAGGCACAGATACGCAGTATTTT. Translated: CASSQDYAGTDTQYF.

The chain couples TRBV5-5 to TRBJ2-5, with TRBD1 matching over 7 bases. The length of the CDR3 is 15 residues. Germline V gene lookup returns CDR1 SGHKS and CDR2 YYEKEE (reference sequence). With 4 bases clipped from V and 5 bases from J, the junction kept 11 bases outside the gene matches. CDR3 protein: CASSRPQGGQETQYF. The CDR3 DNA follows: TGTGCCAGCAGCCGCCCGCAAGGGGGCCAGGAGACCCAGTACTTC.

The rearrangement uses TRBV30 and TRBJ2-1; 7 nucleotides agree with TRBD2. This CDR3 has 12 amino acids. CDR1 and CDR2 from the germline V gene are GTSNPN and SVGIG (reference sequence). CDR3 sequence: CATEAGWVEQFF. As DNA, the CDR3 is TGTGCTACAGAAGCGGGATGGGTTGAGCAGTTCTTC.

The chain employs TRBV28 and TRBJ2-4; D might be TRBD1 or TRBD2, each matching 6 bases. CDR3 length: 15 amino acids. Germline lookup yields CDR1 MDHEN and CDR2 SYDVKM. The V gene lost 5 bases and the J gene lost 7 bases, with 18 bases spanning the gap. The CDR3 DNA sequence: TGTGCCAGCAGTCCTCCCGGGGGCGCAAGCAACATTCAGTACTTC. This gives the protein CASSPPGGASNIQYF.

This clonotype appeared once. This chain joins TRBV20-1 and TRBJ2-3, with TRBD2 identical over 10 bases. The ends lost 6 bases at V and 0 bases at J; junction bases unmatched: 9. Per the germline V gene, CDR1 is DFQATT and CDR2 is SNEGSKA (reference sequence). CDR3 length: 16 amino acids. In nucleotides, the CDR3 is TGCAGTGCCGACCGGTGGACTAGCGGAAGCACAGATACGCAGTATTTT. It is translated as CSADRWTSGSTDTQYF.

This clonotype was counted ten times or more. The chain carries TRBV5-1 and TRBJ2-5, with 7 bases identical to TRBD1. The J segment lost 1 base and the V segment lost 3 bases, leaving 6 bases of the junction unmatched. Germline assignment: CDR1 SGHRS and CDR2 YFSETQ. The CDR3 covers 15 residues. The CDR3: CASSSYRGSQETQYF. CDR3 in DNA: TGCGCCAGCAGCTCATACAGGGGTAGCCAAGAGACCCAGTACTTC.

This clonotype was observed many times. The V call is TRBV25-1, the J call TRBJ2-5; no reliable D call. The CDR3 sequence is 12 residues long. Trimming removed 7 bases from V and 3 bases from J, with 9 bases in between. CDR1 and CDR2 from the germline V gene are MGHDK and SYGVNS. CDR3 sequence reads: CASMKGKETQYF. CDR3 nucleotides: TGTGCCAGCATGAAGGGTAAAGAGACCCAGTACTTC.

This clonotype was picked up many times. V gene TRBV5-5 combines with J gene TRBJ1-3, with D possibly TRBD1 on 5 matching bases. The CDR3 runs to 14 residues. Germline CDR1 is SGHKS and CDR2 is YYEKEE (reference sequence). The V end was cut by 0 bases, the J end by 4 bases, with 8 bases between. The CDR3 reads CASSLAGAGNTIYF. The DNA for the CDR3 is TGTGCCAGCAGCTTGGCTGGGGCCGGAAACACCATATATTTT.

The chain employs TRBV7-8 and TRBJ2-4; D may match TRBD1 or TRBD2 (7 bases each). The CDR3 loop spans 14 amino acids. Per germline, CDR1 SGHVS and CDR2 FQNEAQ. Trimming removed 7 bases at V and 2 bases at J, with 12 bases between. CDR3 coding DNA: TGTGCCAGCACCCAGGGGGGGCCCAAAAACATTCAGTACTTC. It codes for CASTQGGPKNIQYF.

The chain carries TRBV18 and TRBJ2-3; maybe TRBD2 (5 bases). The CDR3 runs 13 residues. V was trimmed by 0 bases and J by 6 bases, leaving 7 bases between them. Looked up from germline, CDR1 is KGHSH and CDR2 is LQKENI. CDR3 loop: CASSPPSEDTQYF. The CDR3 DNA is TGTGCCAGCTCACCACCTAGCGAGGATACGCAGTATTTT.

This clonotype has just a few counts. This chain links TRBV7-2 with TRBJ2-7; D unclear. V gave up 0 bases and J gave up 6 bases, with 15 bases separating them. Per germline, CDR1 SGHTA and CDR2 FQGNSA. The CDR3 totals 15 residues. The CDR3 DNA reads as TGTGCCAGCAGCTTAGCCCTCCTCCTTTCCCTCGAGCAGTACTTC. Its protein product is CASSLALLLSLEQYF. Variable domain in full (rest from reference TRBV7-2 and TRBJ2-7): GAGVSQSPSNKVTEKGKDVELRCDPISGHTALYWYRQSLGQGLEFLIYFQGNSAPDKSGLPSDRFSAERTGGSVSTLTIQRTQQEDSAVYLCASSLALLLSLEQYFGPGTRLTVT.

This clonotype appeared many times. The chain is built from TRBV20-1 and TRBJ2-2, with D possibly matching TRBD2 (5 bases). CDR1 is DFQATT and CDR2 is SNEGSKA in the germline V gene (reference sequence). V dropped 7 bases and J dropped 1 base, with 10 bases sitting between them. The CDR3 is made up of 13 amino acids. The CDR3 region has the DNA TGCAGTGAAGCGGAGCTGAACACCGGGGAGCTGTTTTTT. The encoded protein is CSEAELNTGELFF.

This clonotype was recorded many times. The chain uses TRBV5-5 and TRBJ2-7; 8 bases line up with TRBD2. Germline trimming cut 5 bases from V and 6 bases from J; bases unmatched to any gene: 10. The V gene's germline CDR1 is SGHKS and CDR2 YYEKEE (reference sequence). The CDR3 consists of 14 residues. The CDR3 here is CASRPQTSVREQYF. In DNA, the CDR3 is TGTGCCAGCAGGCCCCAGACTAGCGTTCGCGAGCAGTACTTC.

A few counts support this clonotype. V usage is TRBV4-2 and J usage is TRBJ2-6; 7 nucleotides line up with TRBD2. CDR3 length: 17 amino acids. Germline values: CDR1 LGHNA, CDR2 YNFKEQ. With 1 base clipped from V and 2 bases from J, the junction kept 5 bases outside the gene matches. The CDR3 DNA sequence: TGTGCCAGCAGCCAAGGGTTGGGAGGGGCTGGGGCCAACGTCCTGACTTTC. It encodes CASSQGLGGAGANVLTF.

This clonotype appeared a single time. This chain joins TRBV7-2 and TRBJ2-1; D uncertain. The ends were cut back, 4 bases at V and 14 bases at J, with 18 bases in the middle. Germline V gene data show CDR1 as SGHTA and CDR2 as FQGNSA. CDR3 size: 13 residues. The CDR3: CASSWEGSLGEFF. CDR3 DNA sequence: TGTGCCAGCAGCTGGGAAGGGTCGCTAGGTGAGTTCTTC.

V and J are TRBV12-3 or TRBV12-4 and TRBJ1-5; D is uncertain. CDR3 length: 14 amino acids. V shed 3 bases and J shed 4 bases, with 10 bases lying between them. The CDR3 nucleotides read TGTGCCAGCAGTTTGTTTGTGGGGAATCAGCCCCAGCATTTT. Protein: CASSLFVGNQPQHF.

This clonotype was found many times. The chain carries TRBV27 and TRBJ2-3; 7 bases line up with TRBD2. CDR1 and CDR2 (germline): MNHEY, SMNVEV (reference sequence). V gave up 2 bases and J gave up 2 bases; unmatched junction bases: 7. This CDR3 comprises 16 residues. CDR3 DNA sequence: TGTGCCAGCAGTTTAGGCGGGAGTAGTTTCACAGATACGCAGTATTTT. Translation: CASSLGGSSFTDTQYF.

The V and J genes are TRBV7-3 and TRBJ2-7, with TRBD1 matching 12 bases. J lost 7 bases, V lost 5 bases, and 12 bases had no gene match. CDR3 size: 16 residues. Germline values: CDR1 SGHTA, CDR2 FQGTGA. CDR3 protein: CASSPLGTGGLGEQYF. The CDR3 nucleotides are TGTGCCAGCAGCCCCCTTGGGACAGGGGGCTTGGGGGAGCAGTACTTC. Full variable domain (missing parts from reference TRBV7-3 and TRBJ2-7): GAGVSQTPSNKVTEKGKYVELRCDPISGHTALYWYRQSLGQGPEFLIYFQGTGAADDSGLPNDRFFAVRPEGSVSTLKIQRTERGDSAVYLCASSPLGTGGLGEQYFGPGTRLTVT.

This chain links TRBV10-3 with TRBJ2-1; 12 bases line up with TRBD2. Per germline, CDR1 ENHRY and CDR2 SYGVKD. Trimming took 3 bases from V and 8 from J; bases not matched to a gene: 11. CDR3 length equals 17 residues. CDR3 bases: TGTGCCATCAGTGACCAGGCCGGGACTAGCGGGTGGGATGAGCAGTTCTTC. This gives the protein CAISDQAGTSGWDEQFF.

This clonotype has at least ten counts. This chain links TRBV28 with TRBJ2-7, with D hard to call. The CDR3 has 15 residues. Germline-derived CDR1 and CDR2 are MDHEN and SYDVKM. V was trimmed by 7 bases and J by 0 bases, leaving 16 bases between them. CDR3 in amino acids: CASTLSPASSYEQYF. CDR3 nucleotides: TGTGCCAGCACCCTTTCTCCGGCAAGCTCCTACGAGCAGTACTTC.

This clonotype was observed at least ten times. The chain links TRBV5-5 to TRBJ2-6, with TRBD1 as a possible D gene (6 bases). CDR1 and CDR2 (germline): SGHKS, YYEKEE (reference sequence). The V gene lost 2 bases and the J gene lost 0 bases, with 12 bases spanning the gap. CDR3 size: 17 residues. The CDR3 spells CASSLRGQNSGANVLTF. The CDR3 DNA sequence: TGTGCCAGCAGCTTACGCGGACAGAACTCTGGGGCCAACGTCCTGACTTTC.

The chain uses TRBV5-1 and TRBJ2-7, with TRBD1 matching over 7 bases. Per the germline V gene, CDR1 is SGHRS and CDR2 is YFSETQ. After removal of 4 bases from V and 3 bases from J, the junction contained 10 bases not matched to a gene. CDR3 length: 15 amino acids. The CDR3 region is CASSLQTGTGYEQYF. CDR3 DNA sequence: TGCGCCAGCAGCCTTCAGACAGGGACGGGCTACGAGCAGTACTTC.